These 8 T cell receptor beta chains were sequenced from one sample in a study of early T cells in non-severe SARS-CoV-2 infection. Via MiXCR, TCRdb re-called the 5' RACE reads, giving one row per CDR3 protein. This table has roughly 80,000 distinct CDR3 sequences, about 11% appearing once. The sample in question was whole blood, obtained at baseline. These receptors came from an adult who was a healthcare worker with PCR-confirmed SARS-CoV-2 infection or an uninfected control (not recorded which).

There are a few counts of this clonotype. V gene TRBV29-1 combines with J gene TRBJ2-7; D possibly corresponds to TRBD1 (5 bases). Trimming cost V 5 bases and J 5 bases, with 10 bases left between them. Germline CDR1 SQVTM, CDR2 ANQGSEA. This CDR3 is built from 11 residues. The CDR3 DNA is TGCAGCGTTCAGGGCTGGAACGAGCAGTACTTC. It codes for CSVQGWNEQYF.

CDR3 protein: CASSQTRSGEQYF. The CDR3 DNA is TGTGCCAGCAGCCAGACTAGATCGGGCGAGCAGTACTTC. The chain carries TRBV11-1 and TRBJ2-7, with D possibly TRBD2 on 6 matching bases. Trimming took 5 bases from V and 6 from J, leaving 14 bases between them. CDR1 is SGHAT, CDR2 FQDESV, per germline (reference sequence). The CDR3 sequence is 13 residues long.

This clonotype has a count of ten or more. The rearrangement links TRBV2 to TRBJ1-4, with D unresolved. The CDR3 loop spans 15 amino acids. The germline CDR1 and CDR2 sequences are SNHLY and FYNNEI. V lost 0 bases to trimming and J lost 4 bases, with 9 bases between them. The CDR3: CASSEAYGFNEKLFF. Written as DNA, the CDR3 is TGTGCCAGCAGTGAAGCGTATGGATTTAATGAAAAACTGTTTTTT.

This clonotype has only a few counts. The chain is built from TRBV20-1 and TRBJ1-1; D gene ambiguous. The V end was cut by 3 bases, the J end by 3 bases, with 11 bases between. The germline V gene encodes CDR1 DFQATT and CDR2 SNEGSKA (reference sequence). The CDR3 spans 13 residues. The CDR3 loop is CSARPGAHTEAFF. In nucleotides, the CDR3 is TGCAGTGCTAGGCCGGGAGCGCACACTGAAGCTTTCTTT.

This clonotype was observed a handful of times. This rearrangement joins TRBV14 to TRBJ2-1; D is perhaps TRBD1 or TRBD2 (5 bases each). V lost 4 bases to trimming and J lost 8 bases, with 18 bases between them. Germline loops: CDR1 SGHDN, CDR2 FVKESK. The CDR3 spans 15 residues. For the CDR3, the DNA is TGTGCCAGCAGCCCCGACAGAACTAGAGGGCATGAGCAGTTCTTC. Amino acid sequence: CASSPDRTRGHEQFF.

V is TRBV6-5 and J is TRBJ1-2; D possibly corresponds to TRBD1 (5 bases). CDR3 length: 13 residues. The V gene's germline CDR1 is MNHEY and CDR2 SVGAGI. The V end was cut by 6 bases, the J end by 8 bases, with 16 bases between. The CDR3 DNA is TGTGCCAGCAGACCTGACAGCCTTATGGGCTACACCTTC. Translating it yields CASRPDSLMGYTF.

In this sample, this clonotype turned up many times. This sequence joins TRBV20-1 and TRBJ2-3; D not certain. V was trimmed by 0 bases and J by 6 bases, leaving 13 bases between them. Germline loops: CDR1 DFQATT, CDR2 SNEGSKA (reference sequence). This CDR3 spans 14 amino acids. The CDR3 sequence: CSARDPLGSDTQYF. For the CDR3, the DNA is TGCAGTGCTAGAGATCCGTTGGGATCCGATACGCAGTATTTT.

This clonotype was detected only a few times. J is TRBJ1-2 and V is TRBV2, with a weak D call TRBD1 (5 bases). The CDR3 covers 13 residues. The germline CDR1 and CDR2 sequences are SNHLY and FYNNEI. V was cut by 6 bases and J by 5 bases, with 13 bases left in between. The DNA for the CDR3 is TGTGCCAGCAGCCCAGGGTCGGGGTATGGCTACACCTTC. It specifies CASSPGSGYGYTF.